The source of this TCR beta chain is a study of shared clonotypes between healthy human individuals. This CDR3 is built from 15 residues. V was clipped by 2 bases and J by 3 bases, with 10 bases between them. CDR1 is MNHEY and CDR2 is SVGAGI in the germline V gene. Notes on this clone: Its antigen is not identified.

Terminally differentiated effector memory CD45RA+ cells were left out of the naive CD8 fraction, which was CD45RO-negative and positively selected for CCR7. Study-wide findings and caveats: Represented diversity (both genetic and exposure-history) was limited by the small number of donors. Blood was the sole source, and tissue repertoires probably differ.

The run depth of the assay was deep. Repertoires were generated with immunoSEQ multiplex PCR, while TCRdb's copy carries only in-frame clones and drops some. The sample contains about 550,000 clones, about 95% of which appear only once. Sequencing was performed on naive CD8+ T cells sorted from blood. The rearrangement uses TRBV6-5 and TRBJ1-4; D remains ambiguous. This TCR derives from a woman in her 30s in good health. In nucleotides, the CDR3 is TGTGCCAGCAGTTACACGGGGTCACCTAATGAAAAACTGTTTTTT. Protein sequence: CASSYTGSPNEKLFF.